This T cell receptor (beta chain) was obtained from a study of shared clonotypes between healthy human individuals. Across the study: Sampling drew on donors who were a couple of women and three men aged 18 to 49.

Partitioning of CD4+ cells yielded a CD45RA+ naive subset and a CD45RA-negative memory subset. The table came from immunoSEQ multiplex PCR; TCRdb's copy has only in-frame clones and leaves some out. The repertoire has about 1.1 million clones, roughly 80% of them found once; the top ten carry approximately 0.95%. Comments on this clone: Antigen specificity is unknown.

The V and J ends lost 1 base and 2 bases respectively, with 17 bases between them. This CDR3 region has 17 residues. CDR1 is SGHRS, CDR2 YFSETQ, per germline. Study-wide points: Rarefaction curves obtained for sorted subsets showed sequencing incomplete despite large depth. It was the non-shared clonotypes that had lower generation probabilities than clonotypes shared by all four donors.

This TCR derives from a man in his late teens or twenties in good health. Some clones in this sample may be carry-over from other donors' samples. The chain couples TRBV5-1 to TRBJ2-3; D may match TRBD1 or TRBD2 (6 bases each). The sequencing input was memory CD4+ T cells from PBMCs. The subset is: CD45RA-negative fraction. The CDR3 protein is CASSLRWGADSTDTQYF. For the CDR3, the DNA is TGCGCCAGCAGCTTGCGGTGGGGGGCTGATTCCACAGATACGCAGTATTTT.